The 26 T cell receptor beta chains reported below all come from one sample, sequenced in a study of OX40 agonist ivuxolimab in advanced cancers. Clones were sequenced by immunoSEQ multiplex PCR, and TCRdb holds only the in-frame ones, with some missing. The sample holds under 20,000 clones, 78% seen once. The sample consisted of CD4+ or CD8+ T cells sorted from blood, taken in a trial of the OX40 agonist ivuxolimab. The origin of the receptors is an adult with an advanced solid tumor such as melanoma, head and neck, liver or kidney cancer.

The chain links TRBV4-1 to TRBJ1-1; D is undetermined. This CDR3 has 12 amino acids. V was clipped by 4 bases and J by 1 base, with 4 bases between them. Per the germline V gene, CDR1 is MGHRA and CDR2 is YSYEKL. The CDR3 DNA reads as TGCGCCAGCAGCCTCAGGAACACTGAAGCTTTCTTT. The encoded protein is CASSLRNTEAFF.

The chain uses TRBV27 and TRBJ2-3; D is ambiguous. Germline CDR1 reads MNHEY; CDR2 reads SMNVEV (reference sequence). The CDR3 contains 11 residues. The ends were cut back, 6 bases at V and 3 bases at J, with 4 bases in the middle. The CDR3 region has the DNA TGTGCCAGCAGCACTACAGATACGCAGTATTTT. Protein sequence: CASSTTDTQYF.

The chain uses TRBV29-1 and TRBJ2-1; 8 bases are shared with TRBD2. Germline values: CDR1 SQVTM, CDR2 ANQGSEA. J gave up 6 bases and V 5 bases, and 9 bases lay outside the gene matches. The CDR3 consists of 14 residues. The CDR3 DNA follows: TGCAGCGTTCGGGTTCCGGGACTAGGCAATGAGCAGTTCTTC. Translation gives CSVRVPGLGNEQFF.

The CDR3 DNA reads TGTGCCAGTAGTATTTGGGGCTCTGGAAACACCATATATTTT. Amino acid sequence: CASSIWGSGNTIYF. The chain recombines TRBV19 with TRBJ1-3; no reliable D call. The V end was cut by 3 bases, the J end by 0 bases, with 6 bases between. Per germline, CDR1 LNHDA and CDR2 SQIVND (reference sequence). This CDR3 is 14 amino acids long.

This chain uses TRBV27 with TRBJ2-3; no clear D. This CDR3 comprises 14 residues. The V and J ends lost 2 bases and 8 bases respectively, with 14 bases between them. Per germline, CDR1 MNHEY and CDR2 SMNVEV (reference sequence). The CDR3 DNA sequence: TGTGCCAGCAGTTTACCCGGGCCTCCCGGTACGCAGTATTTT. This encodes CASSLPGPPGTQYF.

The CDR3 loop reads CAISDLVGNTYEQYF. DNA for the CDR3: TGTGCCATCAGTGATCTCGTAGGCAACACCTACGAGCAGTACTTC. The chain carries TRBV10-3 and TRBJ2-7; D gene ambiguous. From germline, CDR1 is ENHRY and CDR2 SYGVKD. The CDR3 consists of 15 residues. V lost 3 bases and J lost 2, with 14 bases in between.

The J gene is TRBJ2-5, the V gene TRBV6-5; unclear D gene. This CDR3 contains 12 residues. Trimming left V 8 bases short and J 1 base short, with 8 bases between. The V gene's germline CDR1 is MNHEY and CDR2 SVGAGI. CDR3 coding DNA: TGTGCCAGCTCGACGGCCCAAGAGACCCAGTACTTC. It translates to CASSTAQETQYF.

This clone was recorded a few times. The V gene is TRBV5-6, the J gene TRBJ1-1; D is ambiguous. Germline V gene data show CDR1 as SGHDT and CDR2 as YYEEEE. V dropped 6 bases and J dropped 7 bases, with 13 bases sitting between them. This CDR3 has 12 amino acids. CDR3 nucleotide sequence: TGTGCCAGCACACCGGGGTCGGGTGAAGCTTTCTTT. This codes for CASTPGSGEAFF.

This sequence joins TRBV7-6 and TRBJ1-2; D is undetermined. Germline loops: CDR1 SGHVS, CDR2 FNYEAQ. The V and J ends lost 1 base and 8 bases respectively, with 11 bases between them. The CDR3 contains 13 residues. The CDR3 is CASSLGAFGGYTF. DNA for the CDR3: TGTGCCAGCAGCTTAGGCGCATTCGGCGGCTACACCTTC.

This chain links TRBV6-5 with TRBJ1-1; perhaps TRBD1 as D (6 bases). The CDR3 spans 14 residues. Germline lookup yields CDR1 MNHEY and CDR2 SVGAGI. V was trimmed by 0 bases and J by 6 bases, leaving 11 bases between them. DNA for the CDR3: TGTGCCAGCAGTTACTCCGGACAGCGCCCTGAAGCTTTCTTT. Encoded protein: CASSYSGQRPEAFF.

V and J are TRBV4-1 and TRBJ2-3; 9 bases match TRBD1. Germline V gene sequence: CDR1 MGHRA, CDR2 YSYEKL. The CDR3 consists of 18 residues. After removal of 1 base from V and 4 bases from J, the junction contained 12 bases not matched to a gene. Here the CDR3 reads CASSQAEIQGARADTQYF. The CDR3 DNA reads TGCGCCAGCAGCCAAGCCGAAATACAGGGGGCACGCGCAGATACGCAGTATTTT.

This chain connects TRBV27 to TRBJ2-7; the match to TRBD1 covers 7 bases. Losses at the gene ends were 0 bases for V and 6 bases for J; bases not matched to a gene: 11. This CDR3 is built from 16 residues. From germline, CDR1 is MNHEY and CDR2 SMNVEV (reference sequence). The CDR3 region has the DNA TGTGCCAGCAGTTTATCGAATCCCTTGAAGGGGGCCGAGCAGTACTTC. Translating it yields CASSLSNPLKGAEQYF.

The V call is TRBV19, the J call TRBJ1-1, with 10 bases aligning to TRBD1. The CDR3 extends over 14 amino acids. V lost 9 bases to trimming and J lost 4 bases; unmatched junction nucleotides: 8. Germline CDR1 LNHDA, CDR2 SQIVND (reference sequence). CDR3 nucleotide sequence: TGTGCCAGCAGAGAGCGGACAGGGGGCACTGAAGCTTTCTTT. Protein product: CASRERTGGTEAFF.

The chain combines TRBV6-5 with TRBJ2-1, with D perhaps being TRBD1 or TRBD2 (6 bases each). The CDR3 is made up of 15 amino acids. Germline CDR1 MNHEY, CDR2 SVGAGI. The germline V and J ends were trimmed by 0 bases and 9 bases, with 15 bases remaining between them. The CDR3 is CASSYSVRGQGEQFF. For the CDR3, the DNA is TGTGCCAGCAGTTACTCGGTCCGGGGGCAGGGTGAGCAGTTCTTC.

The V gene is TRBV4-1, the J gene TRBJ2-6, with D hard to call. CDR3 length equals 14 residues. CDR1 MGHRA and CDR2 YSYEKL come from the germline V gene. Between the trimmed V and J ends, which lost 5 bases and 1 base, there was a span of 6 bases. The CDR3 DNA reads as TGCGCCAGCAGCTACTTTTCTGGGGCCAACGTCCTGACTTTC. This encodes CASSYFSGANVLTF.

This sequence joins TRBV6-5 and TRBJ1-1; TRBD1 matches at 7 bases. Germline CDR1 and CDR2: MNHEY and SVGAGI. The CDR3 sequence is 12 residues long. Losses at the gene ends were 6 bases for V and 8 bases for J; bases not matched to a gene: 6. This chain's CDR3 is CASSLTGEEAFF. The CDR3 nucleotides are TGTGCCAGCAGCCTCACAGGGGAAGAAGCTTTCTTT.

The chain employs TRBV4-3 and TRBJ1-3, with 7 bases aligning to TRBD1. The CDR3 length is 16 residues. Germline loops: CDR1 LGHNA, CDR2 YSLEER. Trimming at V came to 1 base and at J to 0 bases, leaving 3 bases not matched to a gene. This CDR3 reads CASSQGTGFSGNTIYF. The CDR3, as DNA: TGCGCCAGCAGCCAAGGGACAGGTTTCTCTGGAAACACCATATATTTT.

V gene TRBV7-9 combines with J gene TRBJ1-4; D unclear. CDR1 SEHNR and CDR2 FQNEAQ come from the germline V gene (reference sequence). V lost 3 bases and J lost 4, with 9 bases in between. The CDR3 consists of 14 residues. CDR3 in DNA: TGTGCCAGCAGCTTCGGCGGAATTAATGAAAAACTGTTTTTT. This gives the protein CASSFGGINEKLFF.

The V and J genes are TRBV2 and TRBJ2-5; 8 positions agree with TRBD1. Germline CDR1 reads SNHLY; CDR2 reads FYNNEI. The CDR3 spans 16 residues. J was trimmed by 8 bases and V by 3 bases; bases with no gene match: 14. CDR3 protein: CASSDFDRGGGDTQYF. DNA for the CDR3: TGTGCCAGCAGTGATTTTGACAGGGGTGGTGGGGACACCCAGTACTTC.

The chain recombines TRBV7-6 with TRBJ1-1, with TRBD1 as a possible D gene (6 bases). From germline, CDR1 is SGHVS and CDR2 FNYEAQ. The CDR3 has 15 residues. Trimming left V 5 bases short and J 0 bases short, with 13 bases between. CDR3 sequence reads: CASSPEDRLNTEAFF. CDR3 nucleotide sequence: TGTGCCAGCAGCCCCGAGGACAGATTGAACACTGAAGCTTTCTTT.

The rearrangement links TRBV5-4 to TRBJ2-7; 9 bases are shared with TRBD1. Germline trimming cut 0 bases from V and 7 bases from J; bases unmatched to any gene: 5. The CDR3 has 14 amino acids. Germline lookup yields CDR1 SGHNT and CDR2 YYREEE (reference sequence). Written as DNA, the CDR3 is TGTGCCAGCAGCTTGGGCTGGACAGGGGTAGAGCAGTACTTC. Translation gives CASSLGWTGVEQYF.

J is TRBJ1-1 and V is TRBV7-9; D is perhaps TRBD1 (5 bases). CDR3 length equals 12 residues. CDR1 and CDR2 (germline): SEHNR, FQNEAQ (reference sequence). The V and J ends lost 5 bases and 1 base respectively, with 5 bases between them. The CDR3 DNA reads as TGTGCCAGCAGCCAGGGGAACACTGAAGCTTTCTTT. Translated, it gives CASSQGNTEAFF. The full variable domain, completed using reference TRBV7-9 and TRBJ1-1, is DTGVSQNPRHKITKRGQNVTFRCDPISEHNRLYWYRQTLGQGPEFLTYFQNEAQLEKSRLLSDRFSAERPKGSFSTLEIQRTEQGDSAMYLCASSQGNTEAFFGQGTRLTVV.

The chain is built from TRBV29-1 and TRBJ2-7; no clear D. V lost 4 bases and J 2 bases, leaving 9 bases between the germline ends. CDR1 is SQVTM, CDR2 ANQGSEA, per germline. CDR3 length: 12 amino acids. This CDR3 reads CSVAGSAYEQYF. The CDR3 DNA follows: TGCAGCGTTGCCGGCAGTGCCTACGAGCAGTACTTC.

Only a few counts were recorded for this clone. The V call is TRBV4-1, the J call TRBJ2-1; D is undetermined. V lost 1 base, J lost 0 bases, and 10 bases lay in between. The CDR3 consists of 16 residues. Germline-derived CDR1 and CDR2 are MGHRA and YSYEKL. CDR3 in amino acids: CASSQVGSYSYNEQFF. DNA for the CDR3: TGCGCCAGCAGCCAAGTAGGTTCCTACTCCTACAATGAGCAGTTCTTC.

The chain combines TRBV7-8 with TRBJ1-5; 7 bases fit TRBD1. This CDR3 region has 16 residues. In germline, CDR1 is SGHVS, CDR2 FQNEAQ. The J segment lost 3 bases and the V segment lost 4 bases, leaving 9 bases of the junction unmatched. The CDR3 DNA reads as TGTGCCAGCAGCTCAGCAGGGGGGCCGTACAATCAGCCCCAGCATTTT. Protein product: CASSSAGGPYNQPQHF.

A few counts support this clone. V is TRBV7-2 and J is TRBJ1-1; the D gene is possibly TRBD1 (6 bases). Germline V CDR1 and CDR2: SGHTA, FQGNSA. The V gene lost 1 base and the J gene lost 5 bases, with 14 bases spanning the gap. This CDR3 has 15 amino acids. The CDR3 loop is CASSLGRMGATEAFF. The DNA for the CDR3 is TGTGCCAGCAGCTTAGGGCGAATGGGGGCGACTGAAGCTTTCTTT. Full variable domain (rest looked up from reference TRBV7-2 and TRBJ1-1): GAGVSQSPSNKVTEKGKDVELRCDPISGHTALYWYRQSLGQGLEFLIYFQGNSAPDKSGLPSDRFSAERTGGSVSTLTIQRTQQEDSAVYLCASSLGRMGATEAFFGQGTRLTVV.